This TCR beta chain was observed in a study of cytomegalovirus exposure and HLA in healthy donors. The PCR made use of 60 Vbeta and 13 Jbeta primers. Profiled with immunoSEQ multiplex PCR; TCRdb holds only in-frame clones, not every one. The sample yields about 150,000 clones, about three quarters seen once. The CDR3 is 16 residues long. CDR1 and CDR2 from the germline V gene are SQVTM and ANQGSEA. The V end was cut by 3 bases, the J end by 0 bases, with 12 bases between. Study results and limitations: Immune exposure information comprised only CMV serostatus.

The table lists this clone with a few counts. Its antigen is still unknown. This sequence was found in a woman aged 30 to 39 in good health and CMV-seronegative. Sequences were obtained from PBMCs. The chain links TRBV29-1 to TRBJ2-6; a possible D gene is TRBD2 (6 bases). CDR3: CSVEEGPSSGANVLTF. DNA for the CDR3: TGCAGCGTTGAGGAGGGGCCGAGCTCTGGGGCCAACGTCCTGACTTTC.